Each of the 4 T cell receptor beta chains below was sequenced from the same sample in a study of blood T cell repertoires in COVID-19. TCRdb keeps only in-frame clones here, not all; method: immunoSEQ multiplex PCR. The repertoire includes 130,000 to 150,000 clones, more than 70% of them detected once, and about 2.3% sits in the top ten. Material for sequencing was peripheral blood. All receptors come from a human donor in a cohort sampled during active COVID-19.

This chain links TRBV19 with TRBJ2-7; 8 bases are shared with TRBD1. CDR1 LNHDA and CDR2 SQIVND come from the germline V gene (reference sequence). This CDR3 has 13 residues. The V segment lost 3 bases and the J segment 6 bases; nucleotides outside the gene matches: 4. The CDR3 is CASSILQGGEQYF. The CDR3 DNA sequence: TGTGCCAGTAGTATCCTACAGGGGGGCGAGCAGTACTTC.

The J gene is TRBJ1-4, the V gene TRBV19; 9 positions agree with TRBD1. Germline V CDR1 and CDR2: LNHDA, SQIVND (reference sequence). The CDR3 loop spans 15 amino acids. With 8 bases clipped from V and 1 base from J, the junction kept 5 bases outside the gene matches. The CDR3: CASRGQGGTNEKLFF. The CDR3 bases are TGTGCCAGTCGGGGACAGGGTGGAACTAATGAAAAACTGTTTTTT.

The chain employs TRBV15 and TRBJ2-7; 7 bases align to TRBD2. The germline CDR1 and CDR2 sequences are LNHNV and YYDKDF (reference sequence). J gave up 1 base and V 1 base, and 10 bases lay outside the gene matches. The CDR3 runs 17 residues. The CDR3 DNA reads as TGTGCCACCAGCAGAGGGTACGGGGGAGGGCCGTCCTACGAGCAGTACTTC. Its translation is CATSRGYGGGPSYEQYF.

The CDR3 DNA sequence: TGTGCCAGCAGTTCCCATCTCAGGCAGCAAGGTGGTGAAAAACTGTTTTTT. This translates into CASSSHLRQQGGEKLFF. The chain has TRBV6-2 or TRBV6-3 and TRBJ1-4; D unresolved. Looked up from germline, CDR1 is MNHEY and CDR2 is SVGEGT. The CDR3 runs to 17 residues. Deletions cut 4 bases from V and 7 bases from J, with 22 bases between.